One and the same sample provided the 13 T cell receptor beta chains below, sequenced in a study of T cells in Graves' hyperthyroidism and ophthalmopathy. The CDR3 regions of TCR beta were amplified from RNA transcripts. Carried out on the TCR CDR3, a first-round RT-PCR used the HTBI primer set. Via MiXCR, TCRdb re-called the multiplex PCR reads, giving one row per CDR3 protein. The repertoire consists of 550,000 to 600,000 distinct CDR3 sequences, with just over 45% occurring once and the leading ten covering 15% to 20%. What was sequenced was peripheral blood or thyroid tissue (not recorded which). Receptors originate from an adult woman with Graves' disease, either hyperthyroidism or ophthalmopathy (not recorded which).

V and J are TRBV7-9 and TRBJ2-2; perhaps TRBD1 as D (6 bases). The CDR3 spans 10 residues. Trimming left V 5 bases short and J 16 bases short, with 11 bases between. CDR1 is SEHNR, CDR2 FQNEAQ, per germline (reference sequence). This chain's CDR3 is CASSTQDRFF. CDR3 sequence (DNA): TGTGCCAGCAGCACCCAGGACAGGTTTTTT.

The CDR3 DNA reads as TGTGCCAGCAGCCACTCCCGGGACGGTGAGCAGTACTTC. It is translated as CASSHSRDGEQYF. The chain recombines TRBV7-2 with TRBJ2-7, with D perhaps given as TRBD1 or TRBD2 (5 bases each). Germline V gene lookup returns CDR1 SGHTA and CDR2 FQGNSA. V was trimmed by 5 bases and J by 7 bases, leaving 15 bases between them. CDR3 length equals 13 residues.

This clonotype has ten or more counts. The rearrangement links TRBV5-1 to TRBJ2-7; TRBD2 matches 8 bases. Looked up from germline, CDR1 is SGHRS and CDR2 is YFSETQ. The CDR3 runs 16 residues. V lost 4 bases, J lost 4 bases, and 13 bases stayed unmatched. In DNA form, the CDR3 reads TGCGCCAGCAGCCCAGGGGCTAGCGGGCGAGGGTACGAGCAGTACTTC. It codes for CASSPGASGRGYEQYF.

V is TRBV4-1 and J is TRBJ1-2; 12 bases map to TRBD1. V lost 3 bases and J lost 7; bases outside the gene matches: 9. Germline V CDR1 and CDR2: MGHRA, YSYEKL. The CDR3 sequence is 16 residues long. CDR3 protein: CASSHRDRGRGRGYTF. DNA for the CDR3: TGCGCCAGCAGCCATAGGGACAGGGGGCGCGGGCGTGGCTACACCTTC.

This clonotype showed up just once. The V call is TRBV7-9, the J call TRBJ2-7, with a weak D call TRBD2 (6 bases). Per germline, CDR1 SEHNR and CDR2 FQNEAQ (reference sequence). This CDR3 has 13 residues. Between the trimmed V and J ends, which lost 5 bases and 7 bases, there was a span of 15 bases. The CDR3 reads CASSVSKGGEQYF. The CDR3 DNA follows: TGTGCCAGCAGCGTCAGCAAGGGAGGAGAGCAGTACTTC.

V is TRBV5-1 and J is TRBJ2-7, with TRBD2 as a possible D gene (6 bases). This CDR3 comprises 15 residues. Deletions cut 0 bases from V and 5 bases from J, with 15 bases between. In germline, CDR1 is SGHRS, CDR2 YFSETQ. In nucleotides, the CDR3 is TGCGCCAGCAGCTTGGTCCCCACGGGGGAAGACGAGCAGTACTTC. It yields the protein CASSLVPTGEDEQYF.

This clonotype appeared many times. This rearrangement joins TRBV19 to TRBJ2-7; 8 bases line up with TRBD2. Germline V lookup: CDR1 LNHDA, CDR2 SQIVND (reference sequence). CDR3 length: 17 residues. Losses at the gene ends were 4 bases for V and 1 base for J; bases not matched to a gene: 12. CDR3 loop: CASSTRARTSGSYEQYF. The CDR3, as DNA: TGTGCCAGTAGTACCAGGGCAAGAACTAGCGGTTCCTACGAGCAGTACTTC.

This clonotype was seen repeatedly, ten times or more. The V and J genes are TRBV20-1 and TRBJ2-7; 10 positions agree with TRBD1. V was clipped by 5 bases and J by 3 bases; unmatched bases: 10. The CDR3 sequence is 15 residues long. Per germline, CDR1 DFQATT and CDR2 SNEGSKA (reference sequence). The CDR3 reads CSAGGGDRGLYEQYF. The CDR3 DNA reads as TGCAGTGCTGGGGGGGGGGACAGGGGTCTCTACGAGCAGTACTTC.

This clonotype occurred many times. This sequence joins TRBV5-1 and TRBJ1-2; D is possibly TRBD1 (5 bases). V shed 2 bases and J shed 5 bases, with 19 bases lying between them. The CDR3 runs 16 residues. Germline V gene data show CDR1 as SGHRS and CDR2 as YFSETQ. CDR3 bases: TGCGCCAGCAGCTTCGGCTCGAGAAGGGGTGATTATGGCTACACCTTC. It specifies CASSFGSRRGDYGYTF. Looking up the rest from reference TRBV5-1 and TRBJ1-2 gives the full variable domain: KAGVTQTPRYLIKTRGQQVTLSCSPISGHRSVSWYQQTPGQGLQFLFEYFSETQRNKGNFPGRFSGRQFSNSRSEMNVSTLELGDSALYLCASSFGSRRGDYGYTFGSGTRLTVV.

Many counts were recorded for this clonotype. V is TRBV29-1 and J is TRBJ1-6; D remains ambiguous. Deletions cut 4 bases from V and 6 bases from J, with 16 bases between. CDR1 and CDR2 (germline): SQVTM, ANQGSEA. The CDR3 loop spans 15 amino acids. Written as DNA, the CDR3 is TGCAGCGTTGCCACCGGGCCAGGATTTAATTCACCCCTCCACTTT. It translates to CSVATGPGFNSPLHF.

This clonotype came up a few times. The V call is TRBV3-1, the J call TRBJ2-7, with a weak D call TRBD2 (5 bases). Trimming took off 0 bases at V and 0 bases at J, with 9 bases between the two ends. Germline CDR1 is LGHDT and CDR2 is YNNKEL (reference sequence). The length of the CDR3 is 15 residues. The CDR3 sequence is CASSQEPGVSYEQYF. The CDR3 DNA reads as TGTGCCAGCAGCCAAGAGCCCGGGGTCTCCTACGAGCAGTACTTC.

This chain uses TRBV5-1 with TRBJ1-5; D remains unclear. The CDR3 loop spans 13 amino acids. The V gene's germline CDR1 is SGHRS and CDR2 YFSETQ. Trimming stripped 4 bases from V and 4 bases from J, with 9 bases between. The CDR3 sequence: CASSQTLNQPQHF. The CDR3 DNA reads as TGCGCCAGCAGCCAGACCCTAAATCAGCCCCAGCATTTT.

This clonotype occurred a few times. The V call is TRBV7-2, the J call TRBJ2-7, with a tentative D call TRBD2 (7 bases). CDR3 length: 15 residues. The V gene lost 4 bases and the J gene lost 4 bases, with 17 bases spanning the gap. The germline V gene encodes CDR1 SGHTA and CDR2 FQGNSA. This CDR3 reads CASSSPGGGHYEQYF. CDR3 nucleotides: TGTGCCAGCAGCTCCCCGGGCGGGGGACATTACGAGCAGTACTTC.